This is a list of T cell receptor beta chains from one sample in a study of T cells in Graves' hyperthyroidism and ophthalmopathy. TCRdb independently ran MiXCR on the multiplex PCR reads; one entry per CDR3 protein. Of roughly 640,000 distinct CDR3 sequences in the sample, around 15% were seen once. The sequenced material came from blood. These receptors originate from a woman aged 40 to 50 with Graves' ophthalmopathy. Each CDR3 is given with its conserved first and last residue.

length: 11; J: TRBJ2-7; V: TRBV2; CDR3: CASSETGEQYF
length: 17; J: TRBJ2-1; V: TRBV11-2; CDR3: CASSLGRGRAVYNEQFF
length: 13; J: TRBJ1-2; V: TRBV20-1; CDR3: CSARDVRAGGYTF
length: 17; J: TRBJ2-1; V: TRBV20-1; CDR3: CSAIIAGGGGFYNEQFF
length: 16; J: TRBJ2-1; V: TRBV20-1; CDR3: CSAYPGTGGIYNEQFF
length: 13; J: TRBJ2-2; V: TRBV20-1; CDR3: CSAFGPPIGELFF
length: 13; J: TRBJ2-7; V: TRBV20-1; CDR3: CSARRLSIYEQYF
length: 16; J: TRBJ1-1; V: TRBV7-8; CDR3: CASSSRQGSTSTEAFF
length: 14; J: TRBJ2-3; V: TRBV5-1; CDR3: CASSVWQAADTQYF
length: 16; J: TRBJ1-1; V: TRBV18; CDR3: CASSQIPGQVGTEAFF
length: 14; J: TRBJ1-4; V: TRBV3-1; CDR3: CASSHGGPGEKLFF
length: 14; J: TRBJ2-3; V: TRBV9; CDR3: CASSESSATDTQYF
length: 14; J: TRBJ2-7; V: TRBV12-5; CDR3: CASGLAGQSYEQYF
length: 13; J: TRBJ2-2; V: TRBV3-1; CDR3: CASSRAGTGELFF
length: 16; J: TRBJ2-6; V: TRBV28; CDR3: CASRGGGNSGANVLTF
length: 15; J: TRBJ2-3; V: TRBV20-1; CDR3: CSARYPGPPADTQYF
length: 15; J: TRBJ2-6; V: TRBV2; CDR3: CASSAPHAGANVLTF